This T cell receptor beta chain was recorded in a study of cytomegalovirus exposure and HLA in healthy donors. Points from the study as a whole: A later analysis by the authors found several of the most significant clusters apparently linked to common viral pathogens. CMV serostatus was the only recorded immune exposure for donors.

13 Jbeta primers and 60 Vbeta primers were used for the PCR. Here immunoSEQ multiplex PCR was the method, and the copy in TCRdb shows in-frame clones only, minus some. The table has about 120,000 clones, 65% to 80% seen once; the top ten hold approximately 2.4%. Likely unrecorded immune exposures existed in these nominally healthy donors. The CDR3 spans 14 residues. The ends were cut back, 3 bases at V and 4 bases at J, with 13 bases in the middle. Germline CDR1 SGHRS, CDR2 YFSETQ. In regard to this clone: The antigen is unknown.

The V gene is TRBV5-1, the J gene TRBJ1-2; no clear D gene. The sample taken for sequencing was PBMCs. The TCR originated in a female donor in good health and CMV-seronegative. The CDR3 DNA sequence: TGCGCCAGCAGCTCCTTGGGGAGTCTCTATGGCTACACCTTC. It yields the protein CASSSLGSLYGYTF. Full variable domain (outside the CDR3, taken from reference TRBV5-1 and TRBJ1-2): KAGVTQTPRYLIKTRGQQVTLSCSPISGHRSVSWYQQTPGQGLQFLFEYFSETQRNKGNFPGRFSGRQFSNSRSEMNVSTLELGDSALYLCASSSLGSLYGYTFGSGTRLTVV.